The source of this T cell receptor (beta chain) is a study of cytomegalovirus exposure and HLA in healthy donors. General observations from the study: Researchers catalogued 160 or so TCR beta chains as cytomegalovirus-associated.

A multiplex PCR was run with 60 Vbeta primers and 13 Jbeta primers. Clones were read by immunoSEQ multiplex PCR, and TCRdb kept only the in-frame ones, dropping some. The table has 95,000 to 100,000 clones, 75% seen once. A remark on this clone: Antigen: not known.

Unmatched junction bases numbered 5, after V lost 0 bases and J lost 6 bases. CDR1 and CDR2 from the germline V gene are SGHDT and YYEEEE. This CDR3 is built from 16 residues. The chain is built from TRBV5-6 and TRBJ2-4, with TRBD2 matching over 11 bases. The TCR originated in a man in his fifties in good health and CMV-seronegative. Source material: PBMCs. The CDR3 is CASSLVGTSGLNIQYF. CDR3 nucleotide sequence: TGTGCCAGCAGCTTGGTAGGGACTAGCGGCCTAAACATTCAGTACTTC.